Listed below are T cell receptor beta chains from one sample, sequenced in a study of molecular identifiers for immune sequencing clone quantification. MiXCR, run by TCRdb on the PCR reads, gives a single entry per CDR3 protein. The sample contains about 36,000 distinct CDR3 sequences, approximately 17% of which appear only once. Material for sequencing was naive CD8+ T cells from blood, with Jurkat cell RNA spiked in. The receptors here all came from a human donor in good health. Some libraries in this study had Jurkat cell RNA spiked in. CDR3s leave out the opening cysteine and the closing phenylalanine or tryptophan. Each record gives: clone size, V gene, CDR3 protein. Some rows mark clone size as missing; the rest say once, few, many or name a class of expanded clone.

many	TRBV7-8	ASRRRTLLGNEQF
many	TRBV7-9	ASRTLMNEQF
many	TRBV28	ASSSGHYNTEAF
many	TRBV28	ASSIGGSRAYEQY
many	TRBV7-9	ASSLAATASGNTIY
few	TRBV27	ASQPSRVWIYEQY
many	TRBV7-9	ASSQTGGFNEQY
many	TRBV20-1	SARGQGFGSPLH
many	TRBV27	ASGHMAGAGELF
many	TRBV20-1	SARDRLAGLPYEQY
many	TRBV2	ASSDPGISRYEQY
.	TRBV7-2	ASSPTTTYEQY
many	TRBV20-1	SARRGAF
once	TRBV5-7	ASSAGASYIVSFAGELF
many	TRBV20-1	SAWAGTTYEQY
many	TRBV10-1	ASIRSRDSGANVLT
many	TRBV28	ASSFLSSYNEQF
few	TRBV20-1	SASGDEQY
.	TRBV5-1	ASSLTTSYEQY
many	TRBV7-8	ASSLGQLEQF
many	TRBV19	ASSIGTGEQF
many	TRBV29-1	SYLIGGPKETQY
many	TRBV5-5	ASSLSPRGTDTQY
.	TRBV28	ASRPTSGREADTQY
many	TRBV6-2/TRBV6-3	ASWKGWDQPQH
many	TRBV5-6	ASSHSSGKETQY
many	TRBV4-3	ASSPPSDTQY
few	TRBV7-2	ASSNPVIAGGPPDTQY
.	TRBV27	ASSLVTGTREKLF
many	TRBV7-9	ASSLGGRGNEQF
many	TRBV6-5	ASSSNGNAEAF
many	TRBV19	ASSIVYNEQF
.	TRBV29-1	SVRDSNYGYT
many	TRBV4-1	ASSQERGDPGNQPQH
few	TRBV24-1	ATSSVAGVETQY
few	TRBV27	ASSSIPRGEADTQY
many	TRBV9	ASTSTSDTGELF
many	TRBV20-1	SARGSYGYT
many	TRBV7-8	ASSLAAGLAGVSSYNEQF
many	TRBV7-9	ASSFEGNTGELF
many	TRBV9	ASSVEGGPNSPLH
few	TRBV27	ASSPRDPGSWGANVLT
many	TRBV3-1	ASSSLGRFGEQY
few	TRBV11-2	ASSPRTSKTYEQY
many	TRBV7-8	ASSLLKAGVVGNEQF
medium-sized	TRBV4-3	ASSPDRSYEQY
many	TRBV4-1	ASSHTYNEQF
many	TRBV6-2/TRBV6-3	ASSYSISYEQF
few	TRBV5-1	ASSPPQTDYEQY
.	TRBV28	ASSLLRLGTEAF
many	TRBV3-1	ASSQDLSYQETQY
few	TRBV19	ASSIWGATDTQY
many	TRBV9	ASSVEVTSAKNIQY
few	TRBV3-1	ASSQGHFGYEQY
many	TRBV10-3	AISQGDEQY
many	TRBV3-1	ASNGAKGEETQY
many	TRBV29-1	SVGPSMTGVGGYT
many	TRBV7-9	ASSLVARSSYNEQF